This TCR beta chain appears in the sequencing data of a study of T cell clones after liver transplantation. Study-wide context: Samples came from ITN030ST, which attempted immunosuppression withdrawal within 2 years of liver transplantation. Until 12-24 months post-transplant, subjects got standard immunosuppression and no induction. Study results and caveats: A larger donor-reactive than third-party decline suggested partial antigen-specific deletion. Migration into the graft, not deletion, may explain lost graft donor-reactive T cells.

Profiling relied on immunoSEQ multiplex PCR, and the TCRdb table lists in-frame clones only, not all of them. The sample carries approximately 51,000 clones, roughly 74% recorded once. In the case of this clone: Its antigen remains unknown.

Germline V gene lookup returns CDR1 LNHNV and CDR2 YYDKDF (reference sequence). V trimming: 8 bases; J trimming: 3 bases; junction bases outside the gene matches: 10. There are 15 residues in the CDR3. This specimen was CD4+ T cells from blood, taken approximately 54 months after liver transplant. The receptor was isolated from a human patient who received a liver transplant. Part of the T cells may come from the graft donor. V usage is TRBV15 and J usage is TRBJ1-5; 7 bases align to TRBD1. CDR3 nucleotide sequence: TGTGCCACCTTGGACCTCAAGGGGGCCAATCAGCCCCAGCATTTT. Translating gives CATLDLKGANQPQHF.